These 22 T cell receptor beta chains were sequenced from one sample in a study of beta chain features in type 1 diabetes. General study results and limits: People with Type 1 diabetes carried modestly yet significantly shorter TCRB CDR3s in all four CD4+ subsets.

No antigen has been identified for these receptors. cDNA synthesis used the whole RNA isolate, giving expressed TCRB sequences. Some clones are missing from TCRdb's copy, which holds only in-frame ones; the method was immunoSEQ multiplex PCR. The table shows roughly 150,000 clones, with over 55% occurring only once. Material for sequencing was naive CD4+ T cells from blood. The source is a man younger than 45 with type 1 diabetes.

The chain uses TRBV14 and TRBJ1-2; D is perhaps TRBD1 (5 bases). The CDR3 has 15 residues. Trimming removed 1 base from V and 4 bases from J, with 13 bases in between. Germline CDR1 reads SGHDN; CDR2 reads FVKESK. CDR3 sequence: CASSQGWGSIYGYTF. In nucleotides, the CDR3 is TGTGCCAGCAGCCAAGGATGGGGCAGTATCTATGGCTACACCTTC.

V gene TRBV29-1 combines with J gene TRBJ1-1; 7 bases align to TRBD1. J gave up 0 bases and V 5 bases, and 9 bases lay outside the gene matches. The CDR3 runs to 15 residues. Germline lookup yields CDR1 SQVTM and CDR2 ANQGSEA. The CDR3 loop reads CSVTGVSPVNTEAFF. In nucleotides, the CDR3 is TGCAGCGTTACAGGGGTTTCTCCTGTGAACACTGAAGCTTTCTTT.

This rearrangement joins TRBV9 to TRBJ2-7; unclear D gene. Trimming removed 0 bases at V and 6 bases at J, with 13 bases between. The CDR3 totals 14 residues. The germline V gene encodes CDR1 SGDLS and CDR2 YYNGEE. The CDR3, as DNA: TGTGCCAGCAGCGTAGAATGGACCGCGGCCGAGCAGTACTTC. Its translation: CASSVEWTAAEQYF.

This chain links TRBV19 with TRBJ2-1; no firm D call. Germline lookup yields CDR1 LNHDA and CDR2 SQIVND (reference sequence). V was trimmed by 3 bases and J by 5 bases, leaving 2 bases between them. This CDR3 has 11 residues. Here the CDR3 reads CASSMHNEQFF. CDR3 in DNA: TGTGCCAGTAGTATGCACAATGAGCAGTTCTTC.

V is TRBV9 and J is TRBJ2-2; a weak D match, TRBD1 (6 bases). V shed 0 bases and J shed 5 bases, with 11 bases lying between them. Germline loops: CDR1 SGDLS, CDR2 YYNGEE. The CDR3 runs 15 residues. The CDR3 DNA reads as TGTGCCAGCAGCGTAGCCGGCAGGGGAACCGGGGAGCTGTTTTTT. This gives the protein CASSVAGRGTGELFF. The full variable domain, rest sourced from reference TRBV9 and TRBJ2-2, is DSGVTQTPKHLITATGQRVTLRCSPRSGDLSVYWYQQSLDQGLQFLIQYYNGEERAKGNILERFSAQQFPDLHSELNLSSLELGDSALYFCASSVAGRGTGELFFGEGSRLTVL.

This chain links TRBV4-1 with TRBJ2-2; no clear D gene. Germline V gives CDR1 MGHRA, CDR2 YSYEKL. Trimming took off 0 bases at V and 6 bases at J, with 8 bases between the two ends. This CDR3 region has 14 residues. CDR3 sequence: CASSQDGVAGELFF. CDR3 bases: TGCGCCAGCAGCCAAGATGGGGTGGCCGGGGAGCTGTTTTTT.

In DNA, the CDR3 is TGTGCCAGCAGCGGTTACGGACAGGACAATGAGCAGTTCTTC. This sequence encodes CASSGYGQDNEQFF. The chain recombines TRBV7-2 with TRBJ2-1; TRBD1 matches at 7 bases. The CDR3 spans 14 residues. CDR1 and CDR2 from the germline V gene are SGHTA and FQGNSA. V gave up 5 bases and J gave up 5 bases; unmatched junction bases: 6.

The chain joins TRBV7-9 to TRBJ2-3, with D tentatively TRBD2 (6 bases). Trimming shortened V by 0 bases and J by 5 bases, and 12 bases separated the two germline ends. Germline V gives CDR1 SEHNR, CDR2 FQNEAQ (reference sequence). The CDR3 consists of 15 residues. CDR3 sequence: CASSLASGAGDTQYF. DNA of the CDR3: TGTGCCAGCAGCTTAGCGTCCGGAGCGGGAGATACGCAGTATTTT.

The chain uses TRBV5-6 and TRBJ2-3; 8 nucleotides agree with TRBD1. The CDR3 sequence is 13 residues long. Germline V gene lookup returns CDR1 SGHDT and CDR2 YYEEEE. Losses at the gene ends were 3 bases for V and 6 bases for J; bases not matched to a gene: 3. CDR3 DNA sequence: TGTGCCAGCAGCTGGGGACAGGAGGATACGCAGTATTTT. Its translation: CASSWGQEDTQYF.

This chain uses TRBV7-9 with TRBJ1-1; D perhaps matches TRBD1 (6 bases). V lost 5 bases to trimming and J lost 7 bases, with 11 bases between them. CDR3 length: 12 amino acids. Looked up from germline, CDR1 is SEHNR and CDR2 is FQNEAQ (reference sequence). CDR3 coding DNA: TGTGCCAGCAGCCCCCGGGACATTGAAGCTTTCTTT. As protein: CASSPRDIEAFF.

Only a few counts were recorded for this clone. This chain joins TRBV29-1 and TRBJ1-2; no clear D gene. V was pared by 3 bases and J by 2 bases, with 7 bases between. The CDR3 contains 12 residues. Germline-derived CDR1 and CDR2 are SQVTM and ANQGSEA. The CDR3 DNA sequence: TGCAGCGTTGACAAACAGAACTATGGCTACACCTTC. It specifies CSVDKQNYGYTF.

This chain links TRBV10-3 with TRBJ1-6, with D possibly TRBD1 on 5 matching bases. Germline V gene data show CDR1 as ENHRY and CDR2 as SYGVKD. The CDR3 has 15 amino acids. V shed 3 bases and J shed 9 bases, with 15 bases lying between them. The CDR3 loop is CAISDHTGDTSPLHF. CDR3 DNA sequence: TGTGCCATCAGTGATCACACGGGGGATACTTCACCCCTCCACTTT.

V gene TRBV7-2 combines with J gene TRBJ2-3; possibly TRBD2 for D (6 bases). V lost 2 bases, J lost 1 base, and 13 bases lay in between. CDR3 length equals 16 residues. The germline gives CDR1 SGHTA, CDR2 FQGNSA. The CDR3 DNA reads as TGTGCCAGCAGCTTACTACGGGTAGCGGGCACAGATACGCAGTATTTT. Translating it yields CASSLLRVAGTDTQYF.

In its sample, this clone was seen a few times. The rearrangement joins TRBV29-1 to TRBJ2-1; TRBD1 matches at 7 bases. CDR1 and CDR2 (germline): SQVTM, ANQGSEA. This CDR3 comprises 13 residues. J lost 2 bases, V lost 7 bases, and 5 bases had no gene match. The CDR3, as DNA: TGCAGCGCCGACAGGGCTACCTACAATGAGCAGTTCTTC. Protein product: CSADRATYNEQFF.

This clone was picked up a small number of times. The J gene is TRBJ2-3, the V gene TRBV10-3, with a tentative D call TRBD1 (6 bases). CDR1 ENHRY and CDR2 SYGVKD come from the germline V gene. The CDR3 extends over 17 amino acids. Trimming took off 6 bases at V and 0 bases at J, with 19 bases between the two ends. The CDR3 protein is CAISQTAIGGSTDTQYF. In DNA form, the CDR3 reads TGTGCCATCAGCCAAACTGCCATAGGGGGTAGCACAGATACGCAGTATTTT.

V is TRBV5-6 and J is TRBJ2-5; D may be TRBD1 or TRBD2 (5 bases each). Germline V gene data show CDR1 as SGHDT and CDR2 as YYEEEE. CDR3 length: 13 amino acids. Trimming shortened V by 2 bases and J by 7 bases, and 12 bases separated the two germline ends. The CDR3 here is CASSLRRDGTQYF. CDR3 nucleotides: TGTGCCAGCAGCTTACGAAGGGACGGGACCCAGTACTTC.

The genes are TRBV6-4 and TRBJ2-1; weak D call: TRBD1 (6 bases). Trimming stripped 6 bases from V and 0 bases from J, with 12 bases between. The CDR3 is 15 residues long. Germline V gene data show CDR1 as MRHNA and CDR2 as SNTAGT. The CDR3 here is CASSGTYHSYNEQFF. CDR3 DNA: TGTGCCAGCAGCGGGACATACCACTCCTACAATGAGCAGTTCTTC.

This chain links TRBV7-9 with TRBJ2-1; D gene uncertain. In germline, CDR1 is SEHNR, CDR2 FQNEAQ (reference sequence). The V end was cut by 5 bases, the J end by 6 bases, with 8 bases between. The CDR3 extends over 12 amino acids. CDR3 loop: CASSIYINEQFF. CDR3 coding DNA: TGTGCCAGCAGCATCTACATCAATGAGCAGTTCTTC.

This rearrangement joins TRBV7-2 to TRBJ2-7, with D maybe TRBD2 (6 bases). There are 14 residues in the CDR3. The V gene's germline CDR1 is SGHTA and CDR2 FQGNSA. Trimming removed 1 base from V and 6 bases from J, with 13 bases in between. The CDR3, as DNA: TGTGCCAGCAGCTTAGACCGCGGGGCCTCCGAGCAGTACTTC. Amino acid sequence: CASSLDRGASEQYF.

The chain has TRBV27 and TRBJ1-4, with a weak D call TRBD1 (6 bases). The CDR3 consists of 17 residues. Germline V lookup: CDR1 MNHEY, CDR2 SMNVEV (reference sequence). Trimming cost V 6 bases and J 0 bases, with 17 bases left between them. In DNA, the CDR3 is TGTGCCAGCAGCTTGTCGGACAGCTTAACAACTAATGAAAAACTGTTTTTT. Protein sequence: CASSLSDSLTTNEKLFF.

The V gene is TRBV27, the J gene TRBJ1-1; D is uncertain. V lost 3 bases and J lost 4, with 12 bases in between. Germline CDR1 reads MNHEY; CDR2 reads SMNVEV (reference sequence). The CDR3 runs to 14 residues. The CDR3 sequence is CASSFFRGSTEAFF. The CDR3 DNA is TGTGCCAGCAGTTTTTTCCGAGGGTCCACTGAAGCTTTCTTT.

This clone showed up just a few times. The genes are TRBV7-2 and TRBJ2-4, with D possibly being TRBD1 (6 bases). CDR1 is SGHTA, CDR2 FQGNSA, per germline. The ends were cut back, 4 bases at V and 12 bases at J, with 16 bases in the middle. CDR3 length: 13 residues. CDR3 in amino acids: CASSSPLRDNQYF. In DNA, the CDR3 is TGTGCCAGCAGCTCGCCCCTCAGGGACAATCAGTACTTC. Supplemented by reference TRBV7-2 and TRBJ2-4, the full variable domain reads GAGVSQSPSNKVTEKGKDVELRCDPISGHTALYWYRQSLGQGLEFLIYFQGNSAPDKSGLPSDRFSAERTGGSVSTLTIQRTQQEDSAVYLCASSSPLRDNQYFGAGTRLSVL.